This T cell receptor (beta chain) appears in the sequencing data of a study of CD8+CD57+ T cells in acquired aplastic anemia. CDR1 and CDR2 from the germline V gene are SGHVS and FNYEAQ. The V and J ends lost 4 bases and 2 bases, in that order; junction bases with no gene match: 5. CDR3 length: 16 amino acids. Selection for sequencing was limited to patients who had shown CD8+CD57+ cell expansion by flow cytometry. Blood samples were obtained from patients who had received no prior therapy. TCR beta VDJ and CDR3 profiles were obtained from a genomic DNA template. MiXCR was run by TCRdb on the reads, yielding one entry per CDR3 protein. The table includes over 150,000 distinct CDR3 sequences, about two thirds detected once.

V usage is TRBV7-6 and J usage is TRBJ1-4; 9 nucleotides agree with TRBD1. This clonotype was obtained from a human donor with aplastic anemia. The sequenced sample was sorted CD4+, CD8+, or CD8+CD57+ T cells (not recorded which) from PBMCs. The CDR3 loop is CASSYGQGITNEKLFF. The CDR3 region has the DNA TGTGCCAGCAGCTACGGACAGGGGATCACTAATGAAAAACTGTTTTTT.